Below, one T cell receptor (beta chain) is given with its context. Antigen: not known. This CDR3 has 14 residues. Trimming removed 3 bases from V and 4 bases from J, with 10 bases in between. Germline V gives CDR1 SGHTA, CDR2 FQGNSA. This specimen comes from a study of T cell responses to AZD1222 COVID-19 vaccine. About the research overall: Researchers grouped second doses given at about 4 or about 12 weeks into one pool.

Profiled with immunoSEQ multiplex PCR; TCRdb holds only in-frame clones, not every one. This table holds roughly 190,000 clones, approximately 90% found once. Findings of the study overall: In a largely white British group with more females than males, clonal diversity was possibly underestimated.

The sequencing used peripheral blood, collected on day 0 of AZD1222 vaccination. The chain joins TRBV7-2 to TRBJ2-4; a possible D gene is TRBD1 (5 bases). The sequence was obtained from an adult in good health. CDR3 bases: TGTGCCAGCAGCTTTGGGGCGAGAAAAAACATTCAGTACTTC. The encoded protein is CASSFGARKNIQYF. Drawing the rest from reference TRBV7-2 and TRBJ2-4, the complete variable domain is GAGVSQSPSNKVTEKGKDVELRCDPISGHTALYWYRQSLGQGLEFLIYFQGNSAPDKSGLPSDRFSAERTGGSVSTLTIQRTQQEDSAVYLCASSFGARKNIQYFGAGTRLSVL.